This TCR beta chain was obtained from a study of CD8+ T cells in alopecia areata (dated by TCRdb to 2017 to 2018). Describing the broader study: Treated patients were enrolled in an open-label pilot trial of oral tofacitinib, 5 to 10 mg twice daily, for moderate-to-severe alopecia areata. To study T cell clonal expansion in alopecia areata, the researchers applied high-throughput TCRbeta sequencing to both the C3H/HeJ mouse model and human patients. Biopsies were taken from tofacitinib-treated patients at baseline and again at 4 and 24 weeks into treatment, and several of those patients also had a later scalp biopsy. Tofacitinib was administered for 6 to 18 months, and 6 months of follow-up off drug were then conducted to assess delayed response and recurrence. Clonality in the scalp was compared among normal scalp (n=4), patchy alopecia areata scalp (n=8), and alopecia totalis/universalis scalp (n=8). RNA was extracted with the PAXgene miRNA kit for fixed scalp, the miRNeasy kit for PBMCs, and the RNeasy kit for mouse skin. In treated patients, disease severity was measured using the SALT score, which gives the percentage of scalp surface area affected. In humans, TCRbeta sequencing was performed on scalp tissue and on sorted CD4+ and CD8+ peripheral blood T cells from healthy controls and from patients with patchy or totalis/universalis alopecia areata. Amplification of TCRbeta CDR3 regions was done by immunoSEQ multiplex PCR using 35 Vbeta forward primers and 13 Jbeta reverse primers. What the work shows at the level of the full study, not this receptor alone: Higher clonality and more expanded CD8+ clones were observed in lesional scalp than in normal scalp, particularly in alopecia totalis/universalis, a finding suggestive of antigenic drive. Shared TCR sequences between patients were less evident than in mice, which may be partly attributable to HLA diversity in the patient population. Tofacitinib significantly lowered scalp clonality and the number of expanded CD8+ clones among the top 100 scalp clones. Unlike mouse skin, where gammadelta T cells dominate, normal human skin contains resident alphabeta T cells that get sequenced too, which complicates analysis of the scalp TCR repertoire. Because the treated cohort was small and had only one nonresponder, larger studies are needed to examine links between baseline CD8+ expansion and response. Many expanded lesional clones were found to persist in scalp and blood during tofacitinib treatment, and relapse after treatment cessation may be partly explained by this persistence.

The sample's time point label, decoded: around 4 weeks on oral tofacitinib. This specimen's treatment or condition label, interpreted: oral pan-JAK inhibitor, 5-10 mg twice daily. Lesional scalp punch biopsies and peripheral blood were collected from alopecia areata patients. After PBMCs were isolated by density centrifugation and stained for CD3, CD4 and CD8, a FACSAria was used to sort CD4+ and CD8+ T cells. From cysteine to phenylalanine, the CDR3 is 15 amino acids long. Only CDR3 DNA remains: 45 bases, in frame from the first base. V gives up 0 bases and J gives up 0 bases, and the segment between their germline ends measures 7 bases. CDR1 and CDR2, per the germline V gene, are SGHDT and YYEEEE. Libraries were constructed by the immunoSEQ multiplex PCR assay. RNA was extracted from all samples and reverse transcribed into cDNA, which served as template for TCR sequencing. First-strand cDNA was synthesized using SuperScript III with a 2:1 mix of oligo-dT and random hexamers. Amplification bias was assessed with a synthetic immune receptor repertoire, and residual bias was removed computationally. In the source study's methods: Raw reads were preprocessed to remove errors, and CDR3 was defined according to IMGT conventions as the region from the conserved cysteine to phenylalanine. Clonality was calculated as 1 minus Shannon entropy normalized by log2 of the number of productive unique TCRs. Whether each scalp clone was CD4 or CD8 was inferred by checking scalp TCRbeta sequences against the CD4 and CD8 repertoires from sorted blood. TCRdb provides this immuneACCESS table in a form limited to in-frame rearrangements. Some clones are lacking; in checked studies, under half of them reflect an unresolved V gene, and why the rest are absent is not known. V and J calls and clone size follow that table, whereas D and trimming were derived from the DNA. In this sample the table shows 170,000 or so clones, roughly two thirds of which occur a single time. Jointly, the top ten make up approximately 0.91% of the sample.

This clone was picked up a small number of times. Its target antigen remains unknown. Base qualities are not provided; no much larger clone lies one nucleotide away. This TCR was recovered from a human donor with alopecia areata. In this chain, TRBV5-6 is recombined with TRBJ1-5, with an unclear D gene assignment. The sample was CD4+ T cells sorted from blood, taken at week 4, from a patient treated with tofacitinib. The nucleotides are TGTGCCAGCAGCTTGGAGCGTTATAGCAATCAGCCCCAGCATTTT. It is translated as CASSLERYSNQPQHF.